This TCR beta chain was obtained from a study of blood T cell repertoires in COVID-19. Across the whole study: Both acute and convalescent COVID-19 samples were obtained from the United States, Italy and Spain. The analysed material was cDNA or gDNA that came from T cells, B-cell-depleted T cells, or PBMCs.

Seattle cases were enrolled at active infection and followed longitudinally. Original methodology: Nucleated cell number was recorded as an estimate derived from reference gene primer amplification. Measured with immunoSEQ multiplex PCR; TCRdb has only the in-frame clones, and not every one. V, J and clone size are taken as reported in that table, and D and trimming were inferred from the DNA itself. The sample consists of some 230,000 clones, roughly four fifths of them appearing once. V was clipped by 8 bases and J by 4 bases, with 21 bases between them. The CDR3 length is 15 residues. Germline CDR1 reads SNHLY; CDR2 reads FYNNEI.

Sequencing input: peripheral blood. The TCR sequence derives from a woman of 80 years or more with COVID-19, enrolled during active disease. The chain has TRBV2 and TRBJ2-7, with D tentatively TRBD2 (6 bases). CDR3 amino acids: CASSAESAGFYEQYF. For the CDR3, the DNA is TGTGCCAGCTCTGCAGAGAGCGCGGGGTTTTACGAGCAGTACTTC. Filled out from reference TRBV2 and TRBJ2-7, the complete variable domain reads EPEVTQTPSHQVTQMGQEVILRCVPISNHLYFYWYRQILGQKVEFLVSFYNNEISEKSEIFDDQFSVERPDGSNFTLKIRSTKLEDSAMYFCASSAESAGFYEQYFGPGTRLTVT.